The following is a T cell receptor beta chain sequence with its context. The antigen is not known. The data are from a study of T cell responses to AZD1222 COVID-19 vaccine. The study's findings and limits: CD4 TCRs linked to vaccination spanned spike, dominating at 160-218 and 743-854. Only a handful of AZD1222 recipients, several in all, had baseline seropositivity.

Profiling relied on immunoSEQ multiplex PCR, and the TCRdb table lists in-frame clones only, not all of them. This sample has over 150,000 clones, with about nine tenths found just once. The clonotype originates from an adult in good health. Sample: peripheral blood, taken on day 0 of AZD1222 vaccination.

The DNA for the CDR3 is TGTGCCATCAGAAATCACAATGAGCAGTTCTTC. Translating gives CAIRNHNEQFF. The V and J genes are TRBV10-3 and TRBJ2-1; D remains unclear. Germline V CDR1 and CDR2: ENHRY, SYGVKD. The CDR3 spans 11 residues. The V end was cut by 6 bases, the J end by 5 bases, with 5 bases between.